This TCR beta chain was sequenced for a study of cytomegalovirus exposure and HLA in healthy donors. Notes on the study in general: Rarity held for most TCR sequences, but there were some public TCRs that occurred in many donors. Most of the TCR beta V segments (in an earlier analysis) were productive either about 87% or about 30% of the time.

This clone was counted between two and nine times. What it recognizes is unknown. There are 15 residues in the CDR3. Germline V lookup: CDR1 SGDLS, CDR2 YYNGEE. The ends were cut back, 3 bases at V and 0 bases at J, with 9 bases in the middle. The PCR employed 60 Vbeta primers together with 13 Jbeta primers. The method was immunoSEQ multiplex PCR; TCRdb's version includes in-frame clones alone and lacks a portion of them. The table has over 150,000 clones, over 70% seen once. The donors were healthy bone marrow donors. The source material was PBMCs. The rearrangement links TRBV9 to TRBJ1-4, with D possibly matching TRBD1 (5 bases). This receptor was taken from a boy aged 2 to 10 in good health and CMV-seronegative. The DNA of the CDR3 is TGTGCCAGCAGCGCGACAGTTACAACTAATGAAAAACTGTTTTTT. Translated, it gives CASSATVTTNEKLFF. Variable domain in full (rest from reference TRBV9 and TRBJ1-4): DSGVTQTPKHLITATGQRVTLRCSPRSGDLSVYWYQQSLDQGLQFLIQYYNGEERAKGNILERFSAQQFPDLHSELNLSSLELGDSALYFCASSATVTTNEKLFFGSGTQLSVL.